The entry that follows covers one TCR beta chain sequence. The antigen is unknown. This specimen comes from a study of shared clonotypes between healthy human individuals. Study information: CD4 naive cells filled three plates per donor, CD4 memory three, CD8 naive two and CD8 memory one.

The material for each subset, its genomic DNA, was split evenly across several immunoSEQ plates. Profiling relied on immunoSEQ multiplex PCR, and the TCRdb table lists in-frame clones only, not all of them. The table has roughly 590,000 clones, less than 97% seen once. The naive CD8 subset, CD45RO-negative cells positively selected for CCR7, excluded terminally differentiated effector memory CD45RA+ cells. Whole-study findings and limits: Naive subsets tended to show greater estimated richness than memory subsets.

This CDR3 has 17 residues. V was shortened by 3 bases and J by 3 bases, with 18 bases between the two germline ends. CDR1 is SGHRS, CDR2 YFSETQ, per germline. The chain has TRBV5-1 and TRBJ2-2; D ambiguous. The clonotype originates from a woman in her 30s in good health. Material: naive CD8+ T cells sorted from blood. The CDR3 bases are TGCGCCAGCAGCTCCAACCGGGCCGGGCTAGACACCGGGGAGCTGTTTTTT. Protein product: CASSSNRAGLDTGELFF.